This T cell receptor (beta chain) was sequenced for a study of shared clonotypes between healthy human individuals. V dropped 0 bases and J dropped 1 base, with 10 bases sitting between them. CDR1 and CDR2 (germline): SGHNT, YYREEE (reference sequence). This CDR3 is 15 amino acids long. Donors comprised only Caucasian adults living in Nashville, Tennessee. Whole-study results and caveats: Limitation of the genetic and exposure-history diversity represented came from the few donors. Rarefaction showed that sequencing of sorted subsets was incomplete (despite large depth).

A remark on this clone: The target antigen is unknown.

The assay was carried out at the deep level. The method was immunoSEQ multiplex PCR; TCRdb's version includes in-frame clones alone and lacks a portion of them. This sample has 2.3 million or so clones, with 93% found just once. The TCR was taken from a man younger than 35 in good health. Some clones in this sample may be carry-over from other donors' samples. The chain has TRBV5-4 and TRBJ2-5; D may be TRBD1 or TRBD2 (5 bases each). Sequenced sample: naive CD4+ T cells from PBMCs. Noted subset: CD45RA+ positively selected. CDR3 DNA sequence: TGTGCCAGCAGCTTGGCGGGGCCCCCCCAAGAGACCCAGTACTTC. It translates to CASSLAGPPQETQYF.